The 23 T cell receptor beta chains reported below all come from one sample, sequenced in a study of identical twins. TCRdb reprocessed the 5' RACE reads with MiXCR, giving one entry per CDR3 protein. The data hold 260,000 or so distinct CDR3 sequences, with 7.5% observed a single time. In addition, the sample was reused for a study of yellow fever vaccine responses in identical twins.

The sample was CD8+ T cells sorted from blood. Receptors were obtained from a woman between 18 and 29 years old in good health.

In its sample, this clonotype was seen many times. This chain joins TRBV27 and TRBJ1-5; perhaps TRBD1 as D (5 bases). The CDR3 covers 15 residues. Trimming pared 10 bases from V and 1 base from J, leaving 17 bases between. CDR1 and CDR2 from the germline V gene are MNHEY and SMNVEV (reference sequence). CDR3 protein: CATGLFTGSNQPQHF. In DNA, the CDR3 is TGTGCCACTGGGTTGTTCACAGGAAGCAATCAGCCCCAGCATTTT.

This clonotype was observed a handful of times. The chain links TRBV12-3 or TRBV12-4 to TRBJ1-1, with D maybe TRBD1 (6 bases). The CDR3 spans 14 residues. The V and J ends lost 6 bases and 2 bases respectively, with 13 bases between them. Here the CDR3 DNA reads TGTGCCAGCAGCCATGACAGGCCCAACACTGAAGCTTTCTTT. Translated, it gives CASSHDRPNTEAFF.

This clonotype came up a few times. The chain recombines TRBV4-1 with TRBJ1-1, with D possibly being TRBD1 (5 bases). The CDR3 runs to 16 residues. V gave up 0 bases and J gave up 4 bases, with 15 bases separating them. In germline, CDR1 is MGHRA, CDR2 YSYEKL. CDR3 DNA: TGCGCCAGCAGCCAAGAACTCGGGGGTACCGGCACTGAAGCTTTCTTT. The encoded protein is CASSQELGGTGTEAFF.

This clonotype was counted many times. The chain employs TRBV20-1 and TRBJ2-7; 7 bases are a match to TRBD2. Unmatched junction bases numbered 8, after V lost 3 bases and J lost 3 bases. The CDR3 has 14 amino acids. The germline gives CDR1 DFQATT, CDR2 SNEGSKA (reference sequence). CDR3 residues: CSASTASGSYEQYV. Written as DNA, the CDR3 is TGCAGTGCTAGTACGGCTAGCGGAAGCTACGAGCAGTACGTC.

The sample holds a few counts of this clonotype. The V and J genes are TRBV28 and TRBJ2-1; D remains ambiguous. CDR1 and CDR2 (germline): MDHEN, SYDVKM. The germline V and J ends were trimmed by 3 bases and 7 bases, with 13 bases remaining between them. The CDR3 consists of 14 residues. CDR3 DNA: TGTGCCAGCAGTTTGCCTGGGCCGGGTAATGAGCAGTTCTTC. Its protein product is CASSLPGPGNEQFF.

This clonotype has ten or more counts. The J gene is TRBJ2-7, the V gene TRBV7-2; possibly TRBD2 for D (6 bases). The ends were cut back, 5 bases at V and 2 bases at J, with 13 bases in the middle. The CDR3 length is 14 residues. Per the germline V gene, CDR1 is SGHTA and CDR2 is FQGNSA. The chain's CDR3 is CASSPYAGTYEQYF. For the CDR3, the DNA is TGTGCCAGCAGCCCTTACGCGGGGACCTACGAGCAGTACTTC.

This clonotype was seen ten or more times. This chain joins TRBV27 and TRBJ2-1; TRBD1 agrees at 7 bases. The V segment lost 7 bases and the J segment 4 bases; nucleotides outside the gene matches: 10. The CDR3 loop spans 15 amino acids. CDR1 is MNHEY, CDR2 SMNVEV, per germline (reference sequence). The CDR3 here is CASKRTTQGYNEQFF. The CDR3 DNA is TGTGCCAGCAAACGTACAACACAGGGGTACAATGAGCAGTTCTTC.

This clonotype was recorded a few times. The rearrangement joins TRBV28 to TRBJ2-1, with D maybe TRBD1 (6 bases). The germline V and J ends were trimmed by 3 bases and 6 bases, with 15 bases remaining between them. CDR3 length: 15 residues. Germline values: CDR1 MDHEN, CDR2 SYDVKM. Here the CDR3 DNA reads TGTGCCAGCAGTTTGATAGCGTCAGGGGTCAATGAGCAGTTCTTC. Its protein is CASSLIASGVNEQFF. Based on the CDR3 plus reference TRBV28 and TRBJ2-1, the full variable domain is DVKVTQSSRYLVKRTGEKVFLECVQDMDHENMFWYRQDPGLGLRLIYFSYDVKMKEKGDIPEGYSVSREKKERFSLILESASTNQTSMYLCASSLIASGVNEQFFGPGTRLTVL.

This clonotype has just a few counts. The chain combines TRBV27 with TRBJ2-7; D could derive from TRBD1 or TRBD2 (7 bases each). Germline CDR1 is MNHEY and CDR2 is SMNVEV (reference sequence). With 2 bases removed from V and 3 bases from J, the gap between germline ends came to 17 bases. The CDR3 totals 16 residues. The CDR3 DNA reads TGTGCCAGCAGTTTAGGGGGGGACAGTCGTGTCTACGAGCAGTACTTC. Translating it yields CASSLGGDSRVYEQYF.

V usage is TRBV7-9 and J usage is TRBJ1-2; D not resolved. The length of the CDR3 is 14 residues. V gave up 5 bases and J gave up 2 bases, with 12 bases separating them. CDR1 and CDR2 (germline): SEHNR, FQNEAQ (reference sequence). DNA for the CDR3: TGTGCCAGCAGCCCCCCAGCCACCAACTATGGCTACACCTTC. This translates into CASSPPATNYGYTF.

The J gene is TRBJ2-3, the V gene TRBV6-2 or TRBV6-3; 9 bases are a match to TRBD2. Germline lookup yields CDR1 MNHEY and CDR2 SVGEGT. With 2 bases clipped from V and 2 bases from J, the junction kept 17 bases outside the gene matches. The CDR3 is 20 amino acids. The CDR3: CASSYNTPGLAGSATDTQYF. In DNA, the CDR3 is TGTGCCAGCAGTTACAATACTCCGGGACTAGCCGGGTCCGCCACAGATACGCAGTATTTT.

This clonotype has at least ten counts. The CDR3 DNA sequence: TGTGCCAGCACCAACACCGGGACAGGGCCGAACACCGGGGAGCTGTTTTTT. Its protein product is CASTNTGTGPNTGELFF. The V and J genes are TRBV2 and TRBJ2-2, with 9 bases matching TRBD1. With V trimmed by 7 bases and J by 0 bases, 9 bases remained unmatched. Germline CDR1 reads SNHLY; CDR2 reads FYNNEI. This CDR3 has 17 residues.

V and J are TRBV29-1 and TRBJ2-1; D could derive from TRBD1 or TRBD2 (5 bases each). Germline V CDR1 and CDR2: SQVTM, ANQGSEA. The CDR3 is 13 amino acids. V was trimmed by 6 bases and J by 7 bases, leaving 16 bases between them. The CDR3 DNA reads TGCAGCGTCCCATGGGGGAGTATAAATGAGCAGTTCTTC. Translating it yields CSVPWGSINEQFF.

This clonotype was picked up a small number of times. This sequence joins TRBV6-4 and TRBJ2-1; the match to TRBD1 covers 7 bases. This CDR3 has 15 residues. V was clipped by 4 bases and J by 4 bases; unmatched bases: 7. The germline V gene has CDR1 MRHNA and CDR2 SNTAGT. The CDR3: CASSAETGSYNEQFF. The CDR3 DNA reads TGTGCCAGCAGTGCTGAGACAGGGAGTTACAATGAGCAGTTCTTC.

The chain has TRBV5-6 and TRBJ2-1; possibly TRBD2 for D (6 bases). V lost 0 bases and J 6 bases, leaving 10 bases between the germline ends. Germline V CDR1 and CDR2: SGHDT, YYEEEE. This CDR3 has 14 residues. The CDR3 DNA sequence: TGTGCCAGCAGCTTGGTACTAGCTGTCAATGAGCAGTTCTTC. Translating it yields CASSLVLAVNEQFF.

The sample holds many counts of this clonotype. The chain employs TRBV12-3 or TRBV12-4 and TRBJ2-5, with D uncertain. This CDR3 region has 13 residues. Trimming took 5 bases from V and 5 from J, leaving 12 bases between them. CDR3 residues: CASSPRGSETQYF. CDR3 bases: TGTGCCAGCAGTCCCCGCGGATCCGAGACCCAGTACTTC.

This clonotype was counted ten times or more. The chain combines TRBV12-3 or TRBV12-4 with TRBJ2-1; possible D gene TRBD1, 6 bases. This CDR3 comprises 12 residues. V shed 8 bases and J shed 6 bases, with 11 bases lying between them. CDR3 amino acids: CASGEGGNEQFF. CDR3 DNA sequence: TGTGCCAGCGGGGAAGGGGGCAATGAGCAGTTCTTC.

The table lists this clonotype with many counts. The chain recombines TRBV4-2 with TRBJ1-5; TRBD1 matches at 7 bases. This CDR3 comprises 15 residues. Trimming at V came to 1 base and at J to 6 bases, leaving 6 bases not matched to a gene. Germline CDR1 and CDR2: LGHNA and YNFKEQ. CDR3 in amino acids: CASSQGTGDSQPQHF. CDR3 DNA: TGTGCCAGCAGCCAAGGCACAGGGGATAGTCAGCCCCAGCATTTT.

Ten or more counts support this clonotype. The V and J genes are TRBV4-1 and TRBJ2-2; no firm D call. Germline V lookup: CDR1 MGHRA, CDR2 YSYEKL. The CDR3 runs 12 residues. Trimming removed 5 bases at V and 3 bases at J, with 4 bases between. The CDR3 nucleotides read TGCGCCAGCAGCACCTACACCGGGGAGCTGTTTTTT. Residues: CASSTYTGELFF.

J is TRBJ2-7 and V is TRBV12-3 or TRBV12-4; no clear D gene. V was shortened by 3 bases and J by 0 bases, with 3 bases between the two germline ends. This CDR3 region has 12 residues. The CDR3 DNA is TGTGCCAGCAGTTTTTACTCCTACGAGCAGTACTTC. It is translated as CASSFYSYEQYF.

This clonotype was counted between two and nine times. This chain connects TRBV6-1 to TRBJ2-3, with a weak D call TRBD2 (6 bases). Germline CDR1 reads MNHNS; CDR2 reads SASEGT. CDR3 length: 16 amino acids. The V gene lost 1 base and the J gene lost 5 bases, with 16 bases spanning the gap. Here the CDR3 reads CASSEDTGVEIDTQYF. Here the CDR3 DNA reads TGTGCCAGCAGTGAAGATACGGGAGTCGAGATAGATACGCAGTATTTT.

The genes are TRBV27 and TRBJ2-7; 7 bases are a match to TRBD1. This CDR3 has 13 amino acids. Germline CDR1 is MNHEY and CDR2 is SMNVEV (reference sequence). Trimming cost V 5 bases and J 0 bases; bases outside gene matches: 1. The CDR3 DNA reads TGTGCCAGCAGTCCAGGGGGCTCCTACGAGCAGTACGTC. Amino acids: CASSPGGSYEQYV.

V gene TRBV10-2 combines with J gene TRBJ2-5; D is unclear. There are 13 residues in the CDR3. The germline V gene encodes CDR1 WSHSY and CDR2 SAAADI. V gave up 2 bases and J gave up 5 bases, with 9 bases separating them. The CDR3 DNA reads TGCGCCAGCAGTGAGACAGTCTCGGAGACCCAGTACTTC. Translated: CASSETVSETQYF.